The clone carrying this TCR beta chain was counted a single time. Its antigen is unknown. The sample originates from a study of blood T cells in healthy people across ages. In the study overall: About one barcoded beta molecule per two T cells was the capture yield of template switching. Overall study results and limits: The study could not conclusively compare naive and antigen-experienced cells, given its unsorted PBMCs.

Together with a sample-barcoded 5' primer, a J-beta primer mix was included in a second PCR lasting about 6 to 11 cycles. Every cDNA molecule carried a tag from a template-switch adaptor bearing 12 random nucleotides. TCRdb itself ran the 5' RACE reads through MiXCR, one entry per CDR3 protein. This sample has over a million distinct CDR3 sequences, with around 59% found just once. Sequenced: blood. This TCR came from a man aged 18 to 30 in good health.

This CDR3 is CASSYPTSGAQETQYF. The DNA for the CDR3 is TGTGCCAGCAGTTACCCCACTAGCGGAGCACAAGAGACCCAGTACTTC. The V gene is TRBV12-3 or TRBV12-4, the J gene TRBJ2-5; 8 bases line up with TRBD2. The CDR3 has 16 amino acids. V was pared by 4 bases and J by 2 bases, with 9 bases of the junction left unmatched.